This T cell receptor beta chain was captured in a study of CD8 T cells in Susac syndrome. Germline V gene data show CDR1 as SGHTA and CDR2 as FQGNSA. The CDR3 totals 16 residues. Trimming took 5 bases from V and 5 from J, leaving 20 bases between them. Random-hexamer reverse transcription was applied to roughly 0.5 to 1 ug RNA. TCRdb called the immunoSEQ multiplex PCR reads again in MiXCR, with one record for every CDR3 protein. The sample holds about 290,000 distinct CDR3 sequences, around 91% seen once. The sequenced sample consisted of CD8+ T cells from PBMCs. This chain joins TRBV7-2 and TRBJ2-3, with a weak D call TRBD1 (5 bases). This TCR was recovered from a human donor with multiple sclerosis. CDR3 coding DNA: TGTGCCAGCAGCCGCCCATTCGAGCAGGGTTTAGATACGCAGTATTTT. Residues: CASSRPFEQGLDTQYF.